The sequence of this TCR beta chain was determined in a study of OX40 agonist ivuxolimab in advanced cancers. Concerning this clone itself: What it binds is not known.

Peripheral blood came from all dose cohorts at three timepoints. Study results and limitations: CD4+ and CD8+ blood T cells expanded clonally by week 6 at 0.1 to 3.0 mg/kg. Certain nonresponders additionally had low normalized T-cell clonal expansion. Fewer expanded clones were found on average in CD4+ than in CD8+ T cells.

Here immunoSEQ multiplex PCR was the method, and the copy in TCRdb shows in-frame clones only, minus some. Among about 64,000 clones, around 84% were seen once, and the ten largest hold approximately 5%. Germline-derived CDR1 and CDR2 are SGHTA and FQGNSA. The CDR3 has 14 amino acids. V was cut by 1 base and J by 5 bases, with 11 bases left in between. This chain links TRBV7-2 with TRBJ2-5; D is uncertain. The specimen comprised CD4+ or CD8+ T cells sorted from blood, sampled in a trial of the OX40 agonist ivuxolimab. The sequence was obtained from an adult with an advanced solid tumor such as melanoma, head and neck, liver or kidney cancer. CDR3 in amino acids: CASSLGWDRETQYF. CDR3 coding DNA: TGTGCCAGCAGCTTAGGCTGGGATAGGGAGACCCAGTACTTC.